This entry features one T cell receptor beta chain sequence. Its antigen is unidentified. These data come from a study of T-cell reconstitution after alpha-beta-depleted transplantation in children. Findings of the study overall: As was reported, about two months after transplant, alpha-beta T cells came from several hundred expanded graft clones. One year after transplant, T-cell counts and diversity came mostly from newly produced T cells.

Molecular barcoding with unique molecular identifiers was used for the TCRbeta library. From the PCR reads, TCRdb called clonotypes with MiXCR, one entry per CDR3 protein. The repertoire has some 120,000 distinct CDR3 sequences, roughly 23% of them found once; the top ten carry roughly a tenth. The junction had 7 bases not matched to a gene; V was cut back by 5 bases and J by 4 bases. The V gene's germline CDR1 is MNHEY and CDR2 SMNVEV (reference sequence). The CDR3 covers 15 residues. This sequence joins TRBV27 and TRBJ2-5, with 10 bases lining up with TRBD2. The receptor was derived from a male patient aged 2 to 9 who had a stem cell transplant for chronic granulomatous disease, so the T cells may come from the graft donor. The material sequenced was PBMCs, mostly from graft donor cells, taken 180 days after TCRalphabeta/CD19-depleted stem cell transplant. This CDR3 is CASSLAGALAETQYF. CDR3 DNA: TGTGCCAGCAGTCTAGCGGGGGCGCTGGCAGAGACCCAGTACTTC.